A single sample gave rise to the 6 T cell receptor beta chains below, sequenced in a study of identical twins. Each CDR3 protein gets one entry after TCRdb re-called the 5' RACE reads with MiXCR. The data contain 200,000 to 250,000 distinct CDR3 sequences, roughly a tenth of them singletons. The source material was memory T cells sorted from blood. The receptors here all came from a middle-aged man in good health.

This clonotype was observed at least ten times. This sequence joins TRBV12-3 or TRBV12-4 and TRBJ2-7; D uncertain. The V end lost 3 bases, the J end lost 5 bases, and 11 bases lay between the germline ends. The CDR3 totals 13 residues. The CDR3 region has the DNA TGTGCCAGCAGTTTTTCTACTGGGGACGAGCAGTACTTC. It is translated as CASSFSTGDEQYF.

The CDR3 loop reads CASSLGSGRDFSGELFF. In nucleotides, the CDR3 is TGTGCCAGCAGCTTAGGATCAGGCAGGGACTTTTCCGGGGAGCTGTTTTTT. The chain joins TRBV7-2 to TRBJ2-2, with D possibly matching TRBD2 (6 bases). Germline V gene data show CDR1 as SGHTA and CDR2 as FQGNSA. Between the trimmed V and J ends, which lost 1 base and 6 bases, there was a span of 18 bases. The CDR3 runs to 17 residues.

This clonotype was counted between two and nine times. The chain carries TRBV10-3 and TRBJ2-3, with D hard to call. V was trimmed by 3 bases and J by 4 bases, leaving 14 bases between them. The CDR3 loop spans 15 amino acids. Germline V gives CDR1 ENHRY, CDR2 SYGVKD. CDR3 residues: CAISEGQVSADTQYF. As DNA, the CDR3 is TGTGCCATCAGTGAAGGGCAGGTGTCCGCAGATACGCAGTATTTT.

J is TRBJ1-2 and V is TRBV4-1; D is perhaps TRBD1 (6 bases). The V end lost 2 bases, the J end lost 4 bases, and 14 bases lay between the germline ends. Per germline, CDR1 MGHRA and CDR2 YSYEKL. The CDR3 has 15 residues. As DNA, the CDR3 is TGCGCCAGCAGCCAAAACCGGGACAACCTCTATGGCTACACCTTC. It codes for CASSQNRDNLYGYTF.

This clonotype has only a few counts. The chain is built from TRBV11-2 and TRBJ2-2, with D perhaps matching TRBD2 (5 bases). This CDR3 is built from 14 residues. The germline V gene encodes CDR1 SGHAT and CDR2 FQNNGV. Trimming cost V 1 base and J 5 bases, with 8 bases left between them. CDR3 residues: CASSLGRRTGELFF. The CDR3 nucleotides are TGTGCCAGCAGCTTAGGCAGGAGGACCGGGGAGCTGTTTTTT.

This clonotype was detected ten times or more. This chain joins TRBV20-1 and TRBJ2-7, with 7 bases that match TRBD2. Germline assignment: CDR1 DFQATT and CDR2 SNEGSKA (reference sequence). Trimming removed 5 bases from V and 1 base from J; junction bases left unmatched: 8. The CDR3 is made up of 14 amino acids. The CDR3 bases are TGCAGTGCTTCCACTAGCGTGAGATCCTACGAGCAGTACTTC. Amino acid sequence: CSASTSVRSYEQYF.